This T cell receptor beta chain was found in a study of cytomegalovirus exposure and HLA in healthy donors. Findings and caveats of the study: In a later analysis, a genetic analysis reported fewer productive-TCR N-insertions in an Asian-associated ancestry cluster than the cohort average. Presence/absence analyses supposed approximately even sequencing depth among donors. Across HLA loci, a later analysis found differing TCR association rates, with DRB1 most and HLA-C fewest.

This clone was recorded a few times. Its antigen is unidentified. Germline CDR1 SQVTM, CDR2 ANQGSEA. V was pared by 6 bases and J by 1 base, with 2 bases of the junction left unmatched. The CDR3 loop spans 13 amino acids. Both 60 Vbeta primers and 13 Jbeta primers went into the PCR. Method: immunoSEQ multiplex PCR; TCRdb's copy keeps in-frame clones and lacks some. The table has 100,000 or so clones, less than 80% seen once; the top ten hold approximately 2.8%. The rearrangement uses TRBV29-1 and TRBJ2-5; 10 bases are shared with TRBD2. The sequenced material came from PBMCs. The sequence came from a woman in her thirties or forties in good health and CMV-seronegative. CDR3 sequence reads: CSVQRGGQETQYF. The CDR3 nucleotides read TGCAGCGTGCAGCGGGGGGGCCAAGAGACCCAGTACTTC.